Listed below are T cell receptor beta chains from one sample, sequenced in a study of early T cells in non-severe SARS-CoV-2 infection. MiXCR was run by TCRdb on the 5' RACE reads, yielding one entry per CDR3 protein. This sample carries about 22,000 distinct CDR3 sequences, about 4% of them seen once, and the ten largest clones take approximately 1.5%. The material sequenced was whole blood. The source of these receptors is an adult who was a healthcare worker with PCR-confirmed SARS-CoV-2 infection or an uninfected control (not recorded which). Each CDR3 is given with its conserved first and last residue. A D gene is named only where the DNA matches it firmly. Rows may omit the clone size; those that give it use once, few, many or a size class.

v_call: TRBV6-2/TRBV6-3
j_call: TRBJ1-4
d_call: -
clone_size: -
cdr3_aa: CASSQREKLFF
cdr3_nt: TGTGCCAGCAGTCAACGAGAAAAACTGTTTTTT

v_call: TRBV6-1
j_call: TRBJ2-5
d_call: TRBD1
clone_size: few
cdr3_aa: CASTEQGTTQETQYF
cdr3_nt: TGTGCCAGCACGGAACAGGGGACAACTCAAGAGACCCAGTACTTC

v_call: TRBV29-1
j_call: TRBJ2-3
d_call: TRBD2
clone_size: few
cdr3_aa: CSVEIPPGLAGTTDTQYF
cdr3_nt: TGCAGCGTTGAGATCCCTCCGGGACTAGCGGGTACCACAGATACGCAGTATTTT

v_call: TRBV6-4
j_call: TRBJ2-1
d_call: TRBD2
clone_size: medium-sized
cdr3_aa: CASSRDPRASGALYNEQFF
cdr3_nt: TGTGCCAGCAGTAGAGACCCCCGGGCTAGCGGGGCTCTTTACAATGAGCAGTTCTTC

v_call: TRBV5-4
j_call: TRBJ2-7
d_call: -
clone_size: -
cdr3_aa: CASSLDAGAYEQYF
cdr3_nt: TGTGCCAGCAGCTTGGACGCAGGGGCCTACGAGCAGTACTTC

v_call: TRBV7-9
j_call: TRBJ2-3
d_call: -
clone_size: many
cdr3_aa: CASSSTLNREYTQYF
cdr3_nt: TGTGCCAGCAGCTCGACACTAAACAGGGAGTACACGCAGTATTTT

v_call: TRBV7-2
j_call: TRBJ1-4
d_call: TRBD1
clone_size: many
cdr3_aa: CASSLRQGRVEKLFF
cdr3_nt: TGTGCCAGCAGCCTCCGACAGGGCCGAGTTGAAAAACTGTTTTTT

v_call: TRBV12-3/TRBV12-4
j_call: TRBJ2-3
d_call: TRBD1
clone_size: many
cdr3_aa: CASSLLTGGRSYSDTQYF
cdr3_nt: TGTGCCAGCAGTCTACTGACAGGGGGTAGATCTTATTCGGATACGCAGTATTTT

v_call: TRBV5-1
j_call: TRBJ1-3
d_call: -
clone_size: -
cdr3_aa: CASSLDNFSGNTIYF
cdr3_nt: TGCGCCAGCAGCTTGGACAATTTCTCTGGAAACACCATATATTTT

v_call: TRBV11-2
j_call: TRBJ2-7
d_call: -
clone_size: many
cdr3_aa: CASSLEALTTYEQYF
cdr3_nt: TGTGCCAGCAGCTTAGAGGCGTTGACCACCTACGAGCAGTACTTC

v_call: TRBV20-1
j_call: TRBJ2-3
d_call: -
clone_size: many
cdr3_aa: CSATPLADTQYF
cdr3_nt: TGCAGTGCTACCCCCCTCGCAGATACGCAGTATTTT

v_call: TRBV7-9
j_call: TRBJ1-1
d_call: -
clone_size: few
cdr3_aa: CASNPTGNTEAFF
cdr3_nt: TGTGCCAGCAACCCGACCGGCAACACTGAAGCTTTCTTT

v_call: TRBV7-2
j_call: TRBJ2-1
d_call: -
clone_size: -
cdr3_aa: CASSPEVGNDEQFF
cdr3_nt: TGTGCCAGCAGCCCAGAGGTGGGAAACGATGAGCAGTTCTTC

v_call: TRBV18
j_call: TRBJ2-1
d_call: TRBD2
clone_size: medium-sized
cdr3_aa: CASSPSSDSGYQFF
cdr3_nt: TGTGCCAGCTCACCCTCGTCCGATAGCGGGTACCAGTTCTTC

v_call: TRBV20-1
j_call: TRBJ2-2
d_call: -
clone_size: many
cdr3_aa: CSARAVNTGELFF
cdr3_nt: TGCAGTGCTAGAGCCGTGAACACCGGGGAGCTGTTTTTT

v_call: TRBV5-1
j_call: TRBJ2-5
d_call: TRBD1
clone_size: few
cdr3_aa: CASSYKGQGRETQYF
cdr3_nt: TGCGCCAGCAGCTACAAGGGACAGGGGCGGGAGACCCAGTACTTC

v_call: TRBV30
j_call: TRBJ1-1
d_call: -
clone_size: many
cdr3_aa: CAWRAGLTEAFF
cdr3_nt: TGTGCCTGGAGGGCAGGGCTCACTGAAGCTTTCTTT

v_call: TRBV2
j_call: TRBJ1-1
d_call: -
clone_size: many
cdr3_aa: CASRAAGAGNTEAFF
cdr3_nt: TGTGCCAGCAGAGCAGCAGGGGCGGGGAACACTGAAGCTTTCTTT

v_call: TRBV1
j_call: TRBJ2-7
d_call: -
clone_size: few
cdr3_aa: CTSSQDRADHSYEQYF
cdr3_nt: TGCACCAGCAGCCAAGATCGGGCAGATCACTCCTACGAGCAGTACTTC

v_call: TRBV27
j_call: TRBJ1-1
d_call: TRBD1
clone_size: many
cdr3_aa: CASKISRQGGTEAFF
cdr3_nt: TGTGCCAGCAAGATCAGCCGACAGGGAGGCACTGAAGCTTTCTTT

v_call: TRBV10-3
j_call: TRBJ2-7
d_call: -
clone_size: -
cdr3_aa: CAIITGSYEQYF
cdr3_nt: TGTGCCATCATTACGGGATCCTACGAGCAGTACTTC

v_call: TRBV12-3/TRBV12-4
j_call: TRBJ2-3
d_call: TRBD2
clone_size: many
cdr3_aa: CASSLTSGGFVNRAYF
cdr3_nt: TGTGCCAGCAGTTTGACTAGCGGGGGTTTCGTTAATAGGGCGTATTTT

v_call: TRBV11-2
j_call: TRBJ2-1
d_call: -
clone_size: few
cdr3_aa: CASSLLSDEQFF
cdr3_nt: TGTGCCAGCAGCTTATTATCCGACGAGCAGTTCTTC

v_call: TRBV4-3
j_call: TRBJ2-5
d_call: TRBD1
clone_size: -
cdr3_aa: CASSLGSGGEETQYF
cdr3_nt: TGCGCCAGCAGCCTCGGCTCAGGGGGAGAAGAGACCCAGTACTTC

v_call: TRBV6-4
j_call: TRBJ2-1
d_call: TRBD1
clone_size: medium-sized
cdr3_aa: CASSDQGDYNEQFF
cdr3_nt: TGTGCCAGCAGTGACCAGGGGGACTACAATGAGCAGTTCTTC

v_call: TRBV6-5
j_call: TRBJ2-7
d_call: TRBD1
clone_size: many
cdr3_aa: CASSGQEEYF
cdr3_nt: TGTGCCAGCAGCGGACAGGAAGAGTACTTC

v_call: TRBV20-1
j_call: TRBJ2-1
d_call: TRBD2
clone_size: many
cdr3_aa: CSASGGGHNEQFF
cdr3_nt: TGCAGTGCTAGCGGCGGGGGTCACAATGAGCAGTTCTTC

v_call: TRBV13
j_call: TRBJ2-1
d_call: TRBD2
clone_size: -
cdr3_aa: CASSLGVSGGHSYNEQFF
cdr3_nt: TGTGCCAGCAGCTTAGGGGTTAGCGGGGGCCACTCCTACAATGAGCAGTTCTTC

v_call: TRBV29-1
j_call: TRBJ1-2
d_call: TRBD1
clone_size: many
cdr3_aa: CSARDRGHGYTF
cdr3_nt: TGCAGCGCCAGGGACAGGGGGCACGGCTACACCTTC

v_call: TRBV7-2
j_call: TRBJ1-4
d_call: -
clone_size: few
cdr3_aa: CASSLIRNVNEKLFF
cdr3_nt: TGTGCCAGCAGCTTAATAAGGAACGTTAATGAAAAACTGTTTTTT

v_call: TRBV12-3/TRBV12-4
j_call: TRBJ2-3
d_call: -
clone_size: many
cdr3_aa: CASSTTGDTQYF
cdr3_nt: TGTGCCAGCAGTACTACTGGAGATACGCAGTATTTT

v_call: TRBV6-5
j_call: TRBJ1-2
d_call: -
clone_size: many
cdr3_aa: CASGGPSMAYGYTF
cdr3_nt: TGTGCCAGCGGCGGACCTAGTATGGCATATGGCTACACCTTC

v_call: TRBV7-2
j_call: TRBJ2-3
d_call: TRBD2
clone_size: many
cdr3_aa: CASSPERGGLADTQYF
cdr3_nt: TGTGCCAGCAGCCCCGAGCGGGGGGGCCTGGCAGATACGCAGTATTTT

v_call: TRBV20-1
j_call: TRBJ1-5
d_call: -
clone_size: many
cdr3_aa: CSARDGGDSQPQHF
cdr3_nt: TGCAGTGCTAGAGACGGGGGGGACTCCCAGCCCCAGCATTTT

v_call: TRBV9
j_call: TRBJ2-1
d_call: TRBD2
clone_size: many
cdr3_aa: CASSTSGAGNEQFF
cdr3_nt: TGTGCCAGCAGCACTAGCGGGGCGGGAAATGAGCAGTTCTTC

v_call: TRBV11-2
j_call: TRBJ1-1
d_call: -
clone_size: -
cdr3_aa: CASSFVQGLNTEAFF
cdr3_nt: TGTGCCAGCAGCTTTGTTCAGGGATTGAACACTGAAGCTTTCTTT

v_call: TRBV7-2
j_call: TRBJ2-7
d_call: TRBD2
clone_size: many
cdr3_aa: CASSFSGVAGEQYF
cdr3_nt: TGTGCCAGCAGCTTTAGCGGGGTGGCGGGGGAGCAGTACTTC

v_call: TRBV29-1
j_call: TRBJ2-1
d_call: TRBD2
clone_size: -
cdr3_aa: CSVAFLAGGPEQFF
cdr3_nt: TGCAGCGTTGCCTTTCTAGCGGGGGGGCCCGAGCAGTTCTTC

v_call: TRBV6-1
j_call: TRBJ2-5
d_call: -
clone_size: many
cdr3_aa: CASSEGTAKETQYF
cdr3_nt: TGTGCCAGCAGTGAAGGGACGGCTAAGGAGACCCAGTACTTC

v_call: TRBV11-2
j_call: TRBJ2-7
d_call: -
clone_size: many
cdr3_aa: CASSLGQGGLYF
cdr3_nt: TGTGCCAGCAGCTTAGGTCAGGGGGGGCTGTACTTC

v_call: TRBV29-1
j_call: TRBJ1-2
d_call: -
clone_size: many
cdr3_aa: CSVLQPGGYTF
cdr3_nt: TGCAGCGTCCTTCAGCCGGGTGGCTACACCTTC

v_call: TRBV7-6
j_call: TRBJ1-1
d_call: -
clone_size: medium-sized
cdr3_aa: CASSPKMGTEAFF
cdr3_nt: TGTGCCAGCAGCCCAAAAATGGGCACTGAAGCTTTCTTT

v_call: TRBV6-2/TRBV6-3
j_call: TRBJ1-2
d_call: -
clone_size: many
cdr3_aa: CASKASYGYTF
cdr3_nt: TGTGCCAGCAAGGCCTCCTATGGCTACACCTTC

v_call: TRBV30
j_call: TRBJ1-3
d_call: -
clone_size: many
cdr3_aa: CAWIAGRMGDTIYF
cdr3_nt: TGTGCCTGGATTGCAGGGAGAATGGGCGACACCATATATTTT

v_call: TRBV7-8
j_call: TRBJ1-2
d_call: -
clone_size: many
cdr3_aa: CASSLASGAKAIGLGYTF
cdr3_nt: TGTGCCAGCAGCTTAGCCTCCGGGGCAAAGGCTATCGGTCTTGGCTACACCTTC

v_call: TRBV5-4
j_call: TRBJ2-5
d_call: TRBD2
clone_size: many
cdr3_aa: CASSLGSGGIAETQYF
cdr3_nt: TGTGCCAGCAGCTTGGGGTCCGGGGGGATCGCGGAGACCCAGTACTTC

v_call: TRBV5-1
j_call: TRBJ1-1
d_call: -
clone_size: many
cdr3_aa: CASSLAPGTANTEAFF
cdr3_nt: TGCGCCAGCAGCTTGGCCCCCGGGACCGCGAACACTGAAGCTTTCTTT

v_call: TRBV12-3/TRBV12-4
j_call: TRBJ2-3
d_call: -
clone_size: many
cdr3_aa: CASSYRAASSTDTQYF
cdr3_nt: TGTGCCAGCAGTTATCGAGCGGCATCTAGCACAGATACGCAGTATTTT

v_call: TRBV7-9
j_call: TRBJ2-1
d_call: TRBD2
clone_size: many
cdr3_aa: CASSLMKRGADEQFF
cdr3_nt: TGTGCCAGCAGCTTAATGAAGCGGGGGGCGGATGAGCAGTTCTTC

v_call: TRBV20-1
j_call: TRBJ2-3
d_call: -
clone_size: -
cdr3_aa: CSARRADTQYF
cdr3_nt: TGCAGTGCTCGCCGGGCTGATACGCAGTATTTT

v_call: TRBV27
j_call: TRBJ1-6
d_call: -
clone_size: many
cdr3_aa: CASSLMVRGERNSPLHF
cdr3_nt: TGTGCCAGCAGTTTAATGGTGCGTGGGGAGAGAAATTCACCCCTCCACTTT

v_call: TRBV19
j_call: TRBJ1-5
d_call: TRBD1
clone_size: few
cdr3_aa: CASSPSTGGVNQPQHF
cdr3_nt: TGTGCCAGTAGTCCCTCGACAGGGGGAGTCAATCAGCCCCAGCATTTT

v_call: TRBV29-1
j_call: TRBJ1-2
d_call: TRBD1
clone_size: few
cdr3_aa: CSVRKSGTVYGYTF
cdr3_nt: TGCAGCGTCAGAAAATCCGGGACAGTATATGGCTACACCTTC

v_call: TRBV12-3/TRBV12-4
j_call: TRBJ1-2
d_call: -
clone_size: many
cdr3_aa: CASSLAGFYGYTF
cdr3_nt: TGTGCCAGCAGTTTAGCTGGGTTCTATGGCTACACCTTC

v_call: TRBV20-1
j_call: TRBJ1-1
d_call: -
clone_size: many
cdr3_aa: CSAPQGDTEAFF
cdr3_nt: TGCAGTGCGCCACAGGGAGACACTGAAGCTTTCTTT